This T cell receptor (beta chain) derives from a study of T cells in localized non-small cell lung cancer. Study-wide results and caveats: The study found T cell clonality highest in uninvolved adjacent lung, above tumor. A single tumor region was sequenced, leaving heterogeneity possible.

Comment on this clone: Its antigen is not identified.

TCRdb keeps only in-frame clones here, not all; method: immunoSEQ multiplex PCR. The sample lists about 41,000 clones, around 86% occurring once. Germline loops: CDR1 SGDLS, CDR2 YYNGEE. Trimming stripped 7 bases from V and 5 bases from J, with 15 bases between. This CDR3 spans 13 amino acids. This sequence originates from a woman aged 18-49 years with stage III lung adenocarcinoma. The rearrangement uses TRBV9 and TRBJ1-2; possibly TRBD1 for D (5 bases). This specimen was peripheral blood, taken before any cancer treatment. The CDR3 sequence is CASGQAGIYGYTF. DNA for the CDR3: TGTGCCAGCGGCCAAGCAGGGATATATGGCTACACCTTC.